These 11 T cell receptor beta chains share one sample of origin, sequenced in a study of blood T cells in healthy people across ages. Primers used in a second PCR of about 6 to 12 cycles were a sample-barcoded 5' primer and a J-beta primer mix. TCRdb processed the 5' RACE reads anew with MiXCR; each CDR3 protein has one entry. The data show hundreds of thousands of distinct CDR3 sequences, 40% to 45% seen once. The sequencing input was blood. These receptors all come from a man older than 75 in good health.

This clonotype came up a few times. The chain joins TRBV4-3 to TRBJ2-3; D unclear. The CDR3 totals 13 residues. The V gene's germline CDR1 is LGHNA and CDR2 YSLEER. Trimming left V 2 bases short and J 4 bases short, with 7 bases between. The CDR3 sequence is CASSQTVADTQYF. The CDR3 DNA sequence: TGCGCCAGCAGCCAAACGGTTGCAGATACGCAGTATTTT.

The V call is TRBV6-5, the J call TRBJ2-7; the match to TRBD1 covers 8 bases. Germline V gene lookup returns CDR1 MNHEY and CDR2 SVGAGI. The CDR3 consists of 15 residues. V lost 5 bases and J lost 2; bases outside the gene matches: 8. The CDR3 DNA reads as TGTGCCAGCAGTCGAGATCCGACAGGGGCCTACGAGCAGTACTTC. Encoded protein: CASSRDPTGAYEQYF.

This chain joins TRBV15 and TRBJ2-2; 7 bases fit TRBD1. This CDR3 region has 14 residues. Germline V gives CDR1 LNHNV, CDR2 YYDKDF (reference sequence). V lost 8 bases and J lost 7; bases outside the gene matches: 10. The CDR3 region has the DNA TGTGCCACCGGGGTTCACAGGGGAATCGGGGAGCTGTTTTTT. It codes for CATGVHRGIGELFF. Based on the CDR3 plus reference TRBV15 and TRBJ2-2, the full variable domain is DAMVIQNPRYQVTQFGKPVTLSCSQTLNHNVMYWYQQKSSQAPKLLFHYYDKDFNNEADTPDNFQSRRPNTSFCFLDIRSPGLGDTAMYLCATGVHRGIGELFFGEGSRLTVL.

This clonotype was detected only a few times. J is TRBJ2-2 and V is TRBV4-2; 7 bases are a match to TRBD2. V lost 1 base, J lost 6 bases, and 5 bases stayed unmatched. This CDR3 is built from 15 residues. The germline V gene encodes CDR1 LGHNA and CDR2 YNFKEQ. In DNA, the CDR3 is TGTGCCAGCAGCCAAGTCGGGGAGGGCTCCGGGGAGCTGTTTTTT. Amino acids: CASSQVGEGSGELFF.

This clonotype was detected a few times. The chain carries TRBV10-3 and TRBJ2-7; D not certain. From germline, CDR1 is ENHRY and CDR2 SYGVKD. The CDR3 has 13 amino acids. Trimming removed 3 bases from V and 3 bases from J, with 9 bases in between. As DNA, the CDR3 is TGTGCCATCAGTGATTCTATAGGCTACGAGCAGTACTTC. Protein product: CAISDSIGYEQYF.

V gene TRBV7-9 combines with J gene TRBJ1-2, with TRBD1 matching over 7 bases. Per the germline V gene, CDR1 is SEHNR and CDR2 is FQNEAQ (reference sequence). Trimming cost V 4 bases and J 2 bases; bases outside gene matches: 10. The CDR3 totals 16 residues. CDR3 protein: CASSYPGGTANYGYTF. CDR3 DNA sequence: TGTGCCAGCAGCTACCCCGGCGGGACAGCCAACTATGGCTACACCTTC.

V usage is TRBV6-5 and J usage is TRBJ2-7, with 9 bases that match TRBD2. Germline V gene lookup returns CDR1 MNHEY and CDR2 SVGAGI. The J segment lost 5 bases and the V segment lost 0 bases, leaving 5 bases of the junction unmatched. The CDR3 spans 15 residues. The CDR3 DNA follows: TGTGCCAGCAGTTACTCGAATAGCGGGAGCAACGAGCAGTACTTC. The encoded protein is CASSYSNSGSNEQYF.

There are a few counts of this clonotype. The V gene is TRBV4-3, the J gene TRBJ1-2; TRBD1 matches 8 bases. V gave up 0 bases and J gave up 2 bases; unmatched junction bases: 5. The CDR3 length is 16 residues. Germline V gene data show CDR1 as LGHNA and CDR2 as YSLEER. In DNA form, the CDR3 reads TGCGCCAGCAGCCAAGATAGCAGGGGGCAGAACTATGGCTACACCTTC. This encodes CASSQDSRGQNYGYTF.

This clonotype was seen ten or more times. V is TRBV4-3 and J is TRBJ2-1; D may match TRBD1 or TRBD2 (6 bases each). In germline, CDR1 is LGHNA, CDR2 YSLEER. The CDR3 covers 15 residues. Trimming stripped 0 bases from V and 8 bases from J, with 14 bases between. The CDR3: CASSQDPGGGDEQFF. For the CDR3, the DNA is TGCGCCAGCAGCCAAGACCCCGGGGGCGGCGATGAGCAGTTCTTC.

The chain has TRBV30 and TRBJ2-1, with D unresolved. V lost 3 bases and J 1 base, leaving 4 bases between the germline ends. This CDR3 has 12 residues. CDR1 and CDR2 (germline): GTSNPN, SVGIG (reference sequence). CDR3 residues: CAWRLSYNEQFF. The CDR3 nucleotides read TGTGCCTGGAGGCTGTCCTACAATGAGCAGTTCTTC.

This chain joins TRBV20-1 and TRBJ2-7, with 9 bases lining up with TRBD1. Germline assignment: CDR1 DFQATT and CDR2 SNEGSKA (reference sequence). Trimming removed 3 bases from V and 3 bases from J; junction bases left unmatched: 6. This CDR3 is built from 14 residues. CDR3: CSASGQGTIYEQYF. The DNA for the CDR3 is TGCAGTGCTAGCGGACAGGGGACAATCTACGAGCAGTACTTC.